The next 10 T cell receptor beta chains were all read from a single sample in a study of blood T cell repertoires in COVID-19. Data came from immunoSEQ multiplex PCR; TCRdb stores just in-frame clones and leaves some out. The sample carries 200,000 or so clones, 80% to 85% recorded once. Material for sequencing was PBMCs or T cells enriched from blood (not recorded which). The receptors come from a man in his forties or fifties who had recovered from COVID-19.

V and J are TRBV12-1 and TRBJ2-1; the table's D gene call, TRBD1, was not cross checked with the DNA. TRBV12-1 is listed as a pseudogene. This CDR3 contains 15 residues. CDR3 nucleotide sequence: TGTGCCAGCAGCCTTAATAGGGGGCCCCCATTGGAGCAGTTCTTC. It specifies CASSLNRGPPLEQFF.

The chain uses TRBV14 and TRBJ1-4; 9 bases fit TRBD1. J was trimmed by 8 bases and V by 4 bases; bases with no gene match: 5. This CDR3 comprises 14 residues. Germline loops: CDR1 SGHDN, CDR2 FVKESK. The CDR3 sequence: CASSPGTGKEKLFF. The DNA for the CDR3 is TGTGCCAGCAGCCCGGGGACAGGGAAGGAAAAACTGTTTTTT.

Only a few counts were recorded for this clone. V gene TRBV5-1 combines with J gene TRBJ2-2, with a tentative D call TRBD1 (5 bases). This CDR3 is 15 amino acids long. Germline V gene sequence: CDR1 SGHRS, CDR2 YFSETQ. V lost 4 bases to trimming and J lost 1 base, with 11 bases between them. The CDR3 protein is CASSHRQGNTGELFF. In DNA form, the CDR3 reads TGCGCCAGCAGCCACCGTCAGGGGAACACCGGGGAGCTGTTTTTT. Combining the CDR3 with reference TRBV5-1 and TRBJ2-2 gives the whole variable domain KAGVTQTPRYLIKTRGQQVTLSCSPISGHRSVSWYQQTPGQGLQFLFEYFSETQRNKGNFPGRFSGRQFSNSRSEMNVSTLELGDSALYLCASSHRQGNTGELFFGEGSRLTVL.

The genes are TRBV2 and TRBJ2-7, with TRBD2 identical over 8 bases. This CDR3 spans 12 amino acids. Germline V lookup: CDR1 SNHLY, CDR2 FYNNEI. With 7 bases clipped from V and 9 bases from J, the junction kept 8 bases outside the gene matches. The CDR3 protein is CASTLAGGGQYF. DNA for the CDR3: TGTGCCAGCACCCTTGCGGGAGGCGGGCAGTACTTC.

The chain carries TRBV3-1 (or the pseudogene TRBV3-2) and TRBJ1-2, with 8 bases that match TRBD1. Per germline, CDR1 LGHDT and CDR2 YNNKEL (reference sequence). The CDR3 has 14 amino acids. V gave up 4 bases and J gave up 9 bases; unmatched junction bases: 10. CDR3 in DNA: TGTGCCAGCAGCCGCAGGGGGCAATACCCCCGCTACACCTTC. Amino acid sequence: CASSRRGQYPRYTF.

This clone was recorded once. The J gene is TRBJ1-4, the V gene TRBV9, with 9 bases aligning to TRBD1. J gave up 1 base and V 3 bases, and 4 bases lay outside the gene matches. The CDR3 is 16 residues long. Germline CDR1 and CDR2: SGDLS and YYNGEE. For the CDR3, the DNA is TGTGCCAGCAGCGAGGGGACAGGGAGAACTAATGAAAAACTGTTTTTT. Amino acid sequence: CASSEGTGRTNEKLFF. The complete variable domain, with remaining parts taken from reference TRBV9 and TRBJ1-4, reads DSGVTQTPKHLITATGQRVTLRCSPRSGDLSVYWYQQSLDQGLQFLIQYYNGEERAKGNILERFSAQQFPDLHSELNLSSLELGDSALYFCASSEGTGRTNEKLFFGSGTQLSVL.

This chain links TRBV5-4 with TRBJ1-1, with 8 bases lining up with TRBD1. This CDR3 contains 16 residues. V lost 3 bases and J lost 0; bases outside the gene matches: 7. Looked up from germline, CDR1 is SGHNT and CDR2 is YYREEE (reference sequence). The chain's CDR3 is CASSYTGGVMNTEAFF. CDR3 bases: TGTGCCAGCAGCTATACAGGGGGAGTTATGAACACTGAAGCTTTCTTT.

The chain recombines TRBV2 with TRBJ1-1; D is ambiguous. CDR3 length equals 13 residues. The germline V gene encodes CDR1 SNHLY and CDR2 FYNNEI. V lost 7 bases and J 1 base, leaving 10 bases between the germline ends. CDR3 amino acids: CASNYKTNTEAFF. The CDR3 coding sequence is TGTGCCAGCAACTACAAAACGAACACTGAAGCTTTCTTT.

The chain joins TRBV9 to TRBJ1-2; maybe TRBD1 (5 bases). V lost 0 bases and J lost 1, with 10 bases in between. Germline CDR1 reads SGDLS; CDR2 reads YYNGEE. The CDR3 contains 15 residues. The CDR3 reads CASSVALTDNYGYTF. In DNA, the CDR3 is TGTGCCAGCAGCGTAGCTTTGACAGATAACTATGGCTACACCTTC.

The chain uses TRBV7-9 and TRBJ2-2; TRBD1 matches 9 bases. Germline V CDR1 and CDR2: SEHNR, FQNEAQ (reference sequence). This CDR3 is built from 15 residues. The V and J ends lost 4 bases and 5 bases, in that order; junction bases with no gene match: 5. The CDR3 loop is CASSWTGERTGELFF. Here the CDR3 DNA reads TGTGCCAGCAGCTGGACAGGGGAAAGGACCGGGGAGCTGTTTTTT.